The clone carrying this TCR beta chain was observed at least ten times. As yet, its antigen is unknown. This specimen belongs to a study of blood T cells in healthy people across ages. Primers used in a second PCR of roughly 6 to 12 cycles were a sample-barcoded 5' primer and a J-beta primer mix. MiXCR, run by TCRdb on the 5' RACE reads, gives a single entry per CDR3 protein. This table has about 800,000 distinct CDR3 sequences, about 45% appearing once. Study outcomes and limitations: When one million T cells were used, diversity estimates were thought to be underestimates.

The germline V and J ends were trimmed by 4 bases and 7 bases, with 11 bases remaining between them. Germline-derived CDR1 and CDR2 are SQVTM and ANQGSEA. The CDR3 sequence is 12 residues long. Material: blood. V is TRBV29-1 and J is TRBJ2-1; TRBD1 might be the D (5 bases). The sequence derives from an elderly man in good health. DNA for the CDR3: TGCAGCGTTGTCAGGGTACAGAATGAGCAGTTCTTC. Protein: CSVVRVQNEQFF.